The rows below give T cell receptor beta chains drawn from one sample of a study of human T cells and chemical hapten exposure. MiXCR, applied by TCRdb to the RACE reads, yields one record per CDR3 protein. The profile shows roughly 96,000 distinct CDR3 sequences, 7% to 10% of them singletons. The sequenced sample was whole blood, obtained in connection with sensitization to the hapten diphenylcyclopropenone (DPC). These receptors were obtained from a woman in her thirties or forties with alopecia areata. Some clones in this sample may be carry-over from other donors' samples. The CDR3 runs from the conserved cysteine through the conserved F or W. D genes are given only for firm matches. Rows may omit the clone size; those that give it use once, few, many or a size class.

clone_size,v_call,j_call,d_call,cdr3_nt,cdr3_aa
many,TRBV7-2,TRBJ2-5,-,TGTGCCAGCAGCTCCGACAGGAAAGAGACCCAGTACTTC,CASSSDRKETQYF
many,TRBV6-6,TRBJ1-6,-,TGTGCCAGCAGTTACCCCTCAGGCATGGCTCTCCACTTT,CASSYPSGMALHF
-,TRBV18,TRBJ2-7,TRBD2,TGTGCCAGCTCTCCCCCGGGACTAGAGAGCTACGAGCAGTACTTC,CASSPPGLESYEQYF
few,TRBV30,TRBJ1-1,-,TGTGCCTGGAGTTCCCAGGGGAACACTGAAGCTTTCTTT,CAWSSQGNTEAFF
few,TRBV28,TRBJ2-7,TRBD2,TGTGCCAGCGGGGAGGGAAGTTACGAGCAGTACTTC,CASGEGSYEQYF
many,TRBV29-1,TRBJ2-7,TRBD2,TGCAGCGTTGAACCCGCCGGGACTACCTACGAGCAGTACTTC,CSVEPAGTTYEQYF
few,TRBV12-3/TRBV12-4,TRBJ2-7,-,TGTGCCAGCAGTCCCGGACTCTCCGAGCAGTACTTC,CASSPGLSEQYF
-,TRBV29-1,TRBJ2-7,-,TGCAGCGTTCTCCGACAGGGAGGTGGGTACGAGCAGTACTTC,CSVLRQGGGYEQYF
many,TRBV20-1,TRBJ2-7,TRBD1,TGCAGTGCTAGTACAGGGGAACCCTACGAGCAGTACTTC,CSASTGEPYEQYF
many,TRBV4-1,TRBJ2-5,-,TGCGCCAGCAGCCAATTTGACAACTGGGTCGGAGAGACCCAGTACTTC,CASSQFDNWVGETQYF
-,TRBV2,TRBJ1-5,-,TGTGCCAGCAGTGGGAGCTACAATCAGCCCCAGCATTTT,CASSGSYNQPQHF
-,TRBV28,TRBJ2-1,-,TGTGCCAGCAGTCAGAGGACTCCCTTAGTTCATGAGCAGTTCTTC,CASSQRTPLVHEQFF
-,TRBV29-1,TRBJ2-7,-,TGCAGCGTTGCCCCCAATAGTTATTCCTACGAGCAGTACTTC,CSVAPNSYSYEQYF
-,TRBV29-1,TRBJ1-3,TRBD1,TGCAGCGCTGGGACAGGTCGATACTCTGGAAACACCATATATTTT,CSAGTGRYSGNTIYF
many,TRBV6-2/TRBV6-3,TRBJ2-1,-,TGTGCCAGCAGTGAGGACCTCCCGGGCCGTCAAAATGAGCAGTTCTTC,CASSEDLPGRQNEQFF
many,TRBV7-2,TRBJ1-5,-,TGTGCCAGCAGTCCTTGGACCGAGAGCAATCAGCCCCAGCATTTT,CASSPWTESNQPQHF
-,TRBV14,TRBJ2-4,-,TGTGCCAGCAGCCAAGTGGGCATTCAGTACTTC,CASSQVGIQYF
many,TRBV6-5,TRBJ2-3,TRBD1,TGTGCCAGCAGTTACTCCGGACAGGGCACGCAGTATTTT,CASSYSGQGTQYF
-,TRBV20-1,TRBJ2-3,TRBD2,TGCAGTGCTCTCGGGGGACTAGCGATTTTGGATACGCAGTATTTT,CSALGGLAILDTQYF
many,TRBV29-1,TRBJ1-2,-,TGCAGCGTTGGCGAGAACTATGGCTACACCTTC,CSVGENYGYTF
many,TRBV5-4,TRBJ1-4,-,TGTGCCAGCAGCTCGTCAAGAGCAACTAATGAAAAACTGTTTTTT,CASSSSRATNEKLFF
few,TRBV24-1,TRBJ2-5,-,TGTGCCACCGAGAGCATGACGGGGGTCCTTGGGACCCAGTACTTC,CATESMTGVLGTQYF
few,TRBV12-3/TRBV12-4,TRBJ1-1,-,TGTGCCAGCAGTAGGAACACTGAAGCTTTCTTT,CASSRNTEAFF
few,TRBV7-3,TRBJ1-1,TRBD1,TGTGCCAGCAGCACCGGACAGGGGAGGACTGAAGCTTTCTTT,CASSTGQGRTEAFF
many,TRBV7-9,TRBJ2-1,TRBD2,TGTGCCAGCAGCCAGAGGCGGAGTAGCGGGATCGGTAGGAATGAGCAGTTCTTC,CASSQRRSSGIGRNEQFF
many,TRBV7-2,TRBJ2-7,TRBD2,TGTGCCAGCAGCTTAGTAGCGGGAGACGAGCAGTACTTC,CASSLVAGDEQYF
-,TRBV4-2,TRBJ2-7,-,TGTGCCAGCAGCCAAGAGGTGGATGGCAGGACCTACGAGCAGTACTTC,CASSQEVDGRTYEQYF
-,TRBV20-1,TRBJ1-1,TRBD1,TGCAGTGCTACCCCCGGGACAGGCTACACTGAAGCTTTCTTT,CSATPGTGYTEAFF
-,TRBV12-3/TRBV12-4,TRBJ1-1,-,TGTGCCAGCAGTTTAGCAGGATATATCGGGGCATCTGAAGCTTTCTTT,CASSLAGYIGASEAFF
-,TRBV20-1,TRBJ2-7,-,TGCAGTGCTAGCTCGCATCATCTCGGGAGCGCCGCGGGCGAGCAGTACTTC,CSASSHHLGSAAGEQYF
many,TRBV20-1,TRBJ2-3,-,TGCAGTGCTAGAGGGGGCTCCGATACGCAGTATTTT,CSARGGSDTQYF
few,TRBV7-2,TRBJ1-1,TRBD1,TGTGCCAGCAGCTCGGACAGGAAGAACACTGAAGCTTTCTTT,CASSSDRKNTEAFF
-,TRBV19,TRBJ1-5,TRBD1,TGTGCCAGTAGGCGGGACAGGTTTAATCAGCCCCAGCATTTT,CASRRDRFNQPQHF
-,TRBV12-3/TRBV12-4,TRBJ2-1,TRBD2,TGTGCCAGCAGTTCGACTAGCGGTACGCATTGGAATGAGCAGTTCTTC,CASSSTSGTHWNEQFF
few,TRBV6-2/TRBV6-3,TRBJ1-1,-,TGTGCCAGCAGTTACTCCCTATCTCTGAGGGGCACTGAAGCTTTCTTT,CASSYSLSLRGTEAFF
few,TRBV12-3/TRBV12-4,TRBJ1-2,-,TGTGCCAGCAGTTTAAGGAGAAACGTCTATGGCTACACCTTC,CASSLRRNVYGYTF
many,TRBV10-3,TRBJ2-1,TRBD1,TGTGCCATCTCGACCGGGACAGATAACAATGAGCAGTTCTTC,CAISTGTDNNEQFF
few,TRBV7-3,TRBJ2-2,-,TGTGCCAGCAGCTTTCGTCCGGGACAAGAGAACACCGGGGAGCTGTTTTTT,CASSFRPGQENTGELFF
-,TRBV7-9,TRBJ2-1,-,TGTGCCAGCAGCTCAGAGGGTTTGACGGGACGACAAAGAAATGAGCAGTTCTTC,CASSSEGLTGRQRNEQFF
few,TRBV6-1,TRBJ2-3,TRBD2,TGTGCCAGCAGTGACTCTAGCGGCCCCACAGATACGCAGTATTTT,CASSDSSGPTDTQYF
many,TRBV5-4,TRBJ2-3,-,TGTGCCAGCAGCTTGGAGGGAGCCCACGTATATACGCAGTATTTT,CASSLEGAHVYTQYF
-,TRBV27,TRBJ2-7,TRBD2,TGTGCCAGCAGTTCGGGACTAGTCTCCCGATTTCGCTACGAGCAGTACTTC,CASSSGLVSRFRYEQYF
many,TRBV30,TRBJ2-1,-,TGTGCCTGGAGTGTCCCCGGACGGTCCTACAATGAGCAGTTCTTC,CAWSVPGRSYNEQFF
few,TRBV7-2,TRBJ2-1,TRBD2,TGTGCCAGCAGCCTTTCGACTAGCGGGTACAATGAGCAGTTCTTC,CASSLSTSGYNEQFF
many,TRBV7-9,TRBJ2-1,-,TGTGCCAGCAGCTTAGAAGCGGTCCTAACTCACAATGAGCAGTTCTTC,CASSLEAVLTHNEQFF
many,TRBV7-2,TRBJ2-3,-,TGTGCCAGCAGCTTAGCGGCAATAGATACGCAGTATTTT,CASSLAAIDTQYF
-,TRBV7-9,TRBJ1-2,-,TGTGCCAGCAGCCCTACCCTATATTCGGGCTACACCTTC,CASSPTLYSGYTF
-,TRBV29-1,TRBJ2-1,TRBD2,TGCAGCGTTGCCAGCGGGAGGGCCCATGAGCAGTTCTTC,CSVASGRAHEQFF
many,TRBV7-7,TRBJ2-3,TRBD2,TGTGCTAGCAGCCCCCGGACTAGCGGCACAGATACGCAGTATTTT,CASSPRTSGTDTQYF
many,TRBV27,TRBJ1-3,-,TGTGCCAGCAGTGCCCAACAGGGAAACACCATATATTTT,CASSAQQGNTIYF
-,TRBV27,TRBJ2-1,TRBD1,TGTGCCAGCAGTCACGGACAGGACGATGAGCAGTTCTTC,CASSHGQDDEQFF
few,TRBV7-9,TRBJ2-4,TRBD2,TGTGCCAGCAGCAAGAGCAGGGTGTTGGGACTAGCGGGAGTCTCAATAGCCAAAAACATTCAGTACTTC,CASSKSRVLGLAGVSIAKNIQYF
few,TRBV11-2,TRBJ2-3,-,TGTGCCAGCAGCTTAAAACTGAAGCTGGTCACAGATACGCAGTATTTT,CASSLKLKLVTDTQYF
many,TRBV20-1,TRBJ2-1,-,TGCAGTGCTCCTACTAAGGTAGCGGCAAATGAGCAGTTCTTC,CSAPTKVAANEQFF